One sample yielded the 10 T cell receptor beta chains listed below, sequenced in a study of T cells in Graves' hyperthyroidism and ophthalmopathy. RNA transcripts provided the source from which TCR beta CDR3 regions were amplified. The primer set for the first-round RT-PCR of the TCR CDR3 was HTBI. TCRdb fed the multiplex PCR reads into MiXCR, producing one record per CDR3 protein. The repertoire holds roughly 530,000 distinct CDR3 sequences, with roughly 18% as singletons. Sequences were obtained from blood. These receptors originate from a woman aged 18-29 years with Graves' ophthalmopathy.

The chain is built from TRBV9 and TRBJ2-5; 8 nucleotides agree with TRBD2. The V and J ends lost 3 bases and 1 base, in that order; junction bases with no gene match: 5. Germline V gene sequence: CDR1 SGDLS, CDR2 YYNGEE. This CDR3 comprises 15 residues. The CDR3 nucleotides are TGTGCCAGCAGCGGTAGCGGGGCGTTCCAAGAGACCCAGTACTTC. This encodes CASSGSGAFQETQYF.

The V and J genes are TRBV10-3 and TRBJ2-7, with 11 bases matching TRBD2. The V gene's germline CDR1 is ENHRY and CDR2 SYGVKD. With V trimmed by 4 bases and J by 7 bases, 9 bases remained unmatched. The CDR3 sequence is 15 residues long. The CDR3 region has the DNA TGTGCCATCAGTGTATTACTAGCGGGAGCGGGGGAGCAGTACTTC. This gives the protein CAISVLLAGAGEQYF.

The sample holds many counts of this clonotype. The gene calls are TRBV29-1 and TRBJ1-1, with D tentatively TRBD1 (5 bases). The CDR3 has 14 amino acids. Germline CDR1 SQVTM, CDR2 ANQGSEA. Trimming stripped 3 bases from V and 4 bases from J, with 15 bases between. CDR3 loop: CSVESGFGGTEAFF. The CDR3 DNA sequence: TGCAGCGTTGAGTCGGGATTCGGGGGCACTGAAGCTTTCTTT.

This clonotype was seen repeatedly, ten times or more. The CDR3 DNA reads TGTGCCAGCAGCCATCCTAGAAAGGGATCCTACGAGCAGTACTTC. Encoded protein: CASSHPRKGSYEQYF. The rearrangement links TRBV3-1 to TRBJ2-7; D remains ambiguous. Trimming removed 3 bases at V and 1 base at J, with 13 bases between. The CDR3 covers 15 residues. The V gene's germline CDR1 is LGHDT and CDR2 YNNKEL (reference sequence).

This clonotype was recorded many times. The rearrangement links TRBV30 to TRBJ1-2; a weak D match, TRBD1 (6 bases). Germline-derived CDR1 and CDR2 are GTSNPN and SVGIG (reference sequence). CDR3 size: 12 residues. V was clipped by 0 bases and J by 7 bases, with 9 bases between them. This chain's CDR3 is CAWSVGTPGYTF. As DNA, the CDR3 is TGTGCCTGGAGTGTGGGGACACCTGGCTACACCTTC. The full variable domain, its missing parts supplied by reference TRBV30 and TRBJ1-2, is SQTIHQWPATLVQPVGSPLSLECTVEGTSNPNLYWYRQAAGRGLQLLFYSVGIGQISSEVPQNLSASRPQDRQFILSSKKLLLSDSGFYLCAWSVGTPGYTFGSGTRLTVV.

This clonotype was counted a few times. This chain joins TRBV27 and TRBJ2-7; 7 bases are a match to TRBD1. Germline assignment: CDR1 MNHEY and CDR2 SMNVEV (reference sequence). J was trimmed by 0 bases and V by 8 bases; bases with no gene match: 10. The CDR3 has 15 amino acids. The CDR3 bases are TGTGCCAGCCGGGCCGGGACAGTGCACTCCTACGAGCAGTACTTC. It specifies CASRAGTVHSYEQYF.

This clonotype was found many times. This chain uses TRBV9 with TRBJ1-1; the match to TRBD1 covers 7 bases. Germline V gene data show CDR1 as SGDLS and CDR2 as YYNGEE. CDR3 size: 14 residues. The J segment lost 6 bases and the V segment lost 4 bases, leaving 9 bases of the junction unmatched. The CDR3 nucleotides are TGTGCCAGCAGCCCGAGACAGGGTGGAGCTGAAGCTTTCTTT. Its protein product is CASSPRQGGAEAFF.

At least ten counts were recorded for this clonotype. The chain carries TRBV29-1 and TRBJ1-1; 9 bases align to TRBD1. Germline assignment: CDR1 SQVTM and CDR2 ANQGSEA. The V and J ends lost 6 bases and 3 bases, in that order; junction bases with no gene match: 8. The CDR3 consists of 14 residues. CDR3 coding DNA: TGCAGCGTCGAGGGGGACAGGGACGACACTGAAGCTTTCTTT. Its protein product is CSVEGDRDDTEAFF.

The chain combines TRBV20-1 with TRBJ2-3, with 7 positions matching TRBD2. This CDR3 is built from 14 residues. The germline gives CDR1 DFQATT, CDR2 SNEGSKA (reference sequence). Trimming took 2 bases from V and 1 from J; bases not matched to a gene: 3. The CDR3 sequence is CSARRSGGTDTQYF. The CDR3 DNA reads TGCAGTGCTAGACGGAGCGGGGGCACAGATACGCAGTATTTT.

This chain connects TRBV29-1 to TRBJ2-7; weak D call: TRBD1 (6 bases). CDR3 length equals 12 residues. Germline values: CDR1 SQVTM, CDR2 ANQGSEA. V lost 6 bases and J 8 bases, leaving 17 bases between the germline ends. Here the CDR3 DNA reads TGCAGCGTCCGTGGGGGCCCGCATAAGCAGTACTTC. Encoded protein: CSVRGGPHKQYF.